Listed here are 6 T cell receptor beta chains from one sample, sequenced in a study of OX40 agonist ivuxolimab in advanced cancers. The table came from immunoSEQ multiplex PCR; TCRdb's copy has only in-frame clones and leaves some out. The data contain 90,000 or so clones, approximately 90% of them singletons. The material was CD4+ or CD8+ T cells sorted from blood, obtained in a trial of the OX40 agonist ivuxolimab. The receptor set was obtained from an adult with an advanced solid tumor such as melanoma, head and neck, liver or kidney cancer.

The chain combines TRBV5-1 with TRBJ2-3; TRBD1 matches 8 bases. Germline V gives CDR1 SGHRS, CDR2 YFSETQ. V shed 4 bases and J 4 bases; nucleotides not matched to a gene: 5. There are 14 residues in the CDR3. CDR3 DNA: TGCGCCAGCAGCGTTCGACAGGGGTCAGATACGCAGTATTTT. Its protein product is CASSVRQGSDTQYF.

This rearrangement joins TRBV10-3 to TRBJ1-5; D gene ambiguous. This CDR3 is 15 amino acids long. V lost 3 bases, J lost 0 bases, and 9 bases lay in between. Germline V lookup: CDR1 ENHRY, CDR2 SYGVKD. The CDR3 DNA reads TGTGCCATCAGTGAAGCCCGGTATAGCAATCAGCCCCAGCATTTT. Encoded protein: CAISEARYSNQPQHF.

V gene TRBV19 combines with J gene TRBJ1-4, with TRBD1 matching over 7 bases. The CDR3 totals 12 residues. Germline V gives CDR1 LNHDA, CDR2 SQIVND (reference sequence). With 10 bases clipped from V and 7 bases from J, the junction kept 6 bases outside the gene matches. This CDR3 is CATRDSSEKLFF. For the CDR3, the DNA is TGTGCCACCCGGGACAGTAGTGAAAAACTGTTTTTT.

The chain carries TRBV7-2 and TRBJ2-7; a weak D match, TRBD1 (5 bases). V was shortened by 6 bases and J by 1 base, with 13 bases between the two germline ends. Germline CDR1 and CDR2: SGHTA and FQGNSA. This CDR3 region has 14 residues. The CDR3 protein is CASSSHQGSYEQYF. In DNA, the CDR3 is TGTGCCAGCAGTAGTCACCAGGGATCCTACGAGCAGTACTTC. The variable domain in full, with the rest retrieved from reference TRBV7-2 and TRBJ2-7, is GAGVSQSPSNKVTEKGKDVELRCDPISGHTALYWYRQSLGQGLEFLIYFQGNSAPDKSGLPSDRFSAERTGGSVSTLTIQRTQQEDSAVYLCASSSHQGSYEQYFGPGTRLTVT.

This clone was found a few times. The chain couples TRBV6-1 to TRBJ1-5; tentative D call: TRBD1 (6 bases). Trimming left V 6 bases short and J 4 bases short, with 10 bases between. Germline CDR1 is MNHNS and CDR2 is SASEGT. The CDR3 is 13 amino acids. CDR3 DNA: TGTGCCAGCAGGCCGACAGGTAATCAGCCCCAGCATTTT. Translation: CASRPTGNQPQHF.

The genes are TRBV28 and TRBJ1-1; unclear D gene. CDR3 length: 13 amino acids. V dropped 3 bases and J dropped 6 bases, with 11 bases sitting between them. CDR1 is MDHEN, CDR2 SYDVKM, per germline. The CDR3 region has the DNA TGTGCCAGCAGTTTCGTTTACCGGTCTGAAGCTTTCTTT. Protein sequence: CASSFVYRSEAFF.